This TCR beta chain was identified in a study of blood T cells in healthy people across ages. Background on the study: The capture of about one barcoded beta molecule per two T cells was achieved by template switching.

Germline values: CDR1 SEHNR, CDR2 FQNEAQ (reference sequence). This CDR3 has 14 residues. Trimming took 1 base from V and 7 from J, leaving 10 bases between them. Using a J-beta primer mix together with a sample-barcoded 5' primer, a second PCR was run for roughly 7 to 12 cycles. Using its own MiXCR run on the 5' RACE reads, TCRdb lists one record per CDR3 protein. Of fewer than 950,000 distinct CDR3 sequences in the sample, 35% to 40% were seen once. Notes on this clonotype: Its target is not known.

Study-wide results and limits: Higher naive T cell percentage went strongly together with higher TCR beta diversity.

Sequencing was done on a sample of blood. V gene TRBV7-9 combines with J gene TRBJ1-4; D is uncertain. This clonotype was sampled from a young man in good health. The chain's CDR3 is CASSLGWSGEKLFF. The CDR3 DNA reads TGTGCCAGCAGCTTAGGTTGGAGCGGTGAAAAACTGTTTTTT.